This passage covers 23 T cell receptor beta chains from one sample sequenced in a study of blood T cell repertoires in COVID-19. TCRdb's table, derived via immunoSEQ multiplex PCR, lists solely in-frame clones and lacks some. The table shows 48,000 or so clones, with 80% to 95% occurring only once. The material sequenced was peripheral blood. The receptors originated from a human donor in a cohort sampled during active COVID-19.

Regarding this clone: This same CDR3 is encoded by further DNA sequences in the sample. The chain couples TRBV27 to TRBJ1-5; weak D call: TRBD1 (5 bases). The germline V gene has CDR1 MNHEY and CDR2 SMNVEV (reference sequence). Trimming took 2 bases from V and 1 from J, leaving 9 bases between them. CDR3 length: 15 amino acids. The CDR3 reads CASSLGALSNQPQHF. The CDR3 DNA reads as TGTGCCAGCAGTTTAGGGGCCTTAAGCAATCAGCCCCAGCATTTT.

This clone was recorded once. The chain combines TRBV6-5 with TRBJ2-2, with a tentative D call TRBD2 (6 bases). The V and J ends lost 7 bases and 1 base respectively, with 10 bases between them. Per germline, CDR1 MNHEY and CDR2 SVGAGI. The CDR3 is 14 amino acids. CDR3 sequence: CASKRVLNTGELFF. The CDR3 DNA follows: TGTGCCAGCAAGCGGGTGTTGAACACCGGGGAGCTGTTTTTT.

The CDR3 spells CASSSAPGIQPQHF. CDR3 DNA: TGTGCCAGCAGTTCCGCCCCGGGTATTCAGCCCCAGCATTTT. The J gene is TRBJ1-5, the V gene TRBV6-6; D gene unclear. V lost 4 bases to trimming and J lost 6 bases, with 13 bases between them. Germline CDR1 is MNHNY and CDR2 is SVGAGI (reference sequence). The CDR3 runs 14 residues.

V usage is TRBV29-1 and J usage is TRBJ2-3, with 9 bases aligning to TRBD2. This CDR3 comprises 16 residues. CDR1 and CDR2 from the germline V gene are SQVTM and ANQGSEA. V lost 6 bases, J lost 0 bases, and 10 bases stayed unmatched. DNA for the CDR3: TGCAGCGTCCGCAGACTAGCGGATGCTAGCACAGATACGCAGTATTTT. This sequence encodes CSVRRLADASTDTQYF.

The rearrangement joins TRBV6-2 or TRBV6-3 to TRBJ2-7; unclear D gene. This CDR3 contains 11 residues. The ends were cut back, 5 bases at V and 4 bases at J, with 6 bases in the middle. Germline CDR1 MNHEY, CDR2 SVGEGT. This CDR3 is CASSLLYEQYF. CDR3 in DNA: TGTGCCAGCAGTCTCCTATACGAGCAGTACTTC.

The rearrangement links TRBV7-9 to TRBJ2-1, with 9 positions matching TRBD2. Germline trimming cut 5 bases from V and 8 bases from J; bases unmatched to any gene: 7. The CDR3 loop spans 14 amino acids. Germline V lookup: CDR1 SEHNR, CDR2 FQNEAQ (reference sequence). The CDR3 bases are TGTGCCAGCAGCGGAGGGACTAGCTCGGATGAGCAGTTCTTC. The encoded protein is CASSGGTSSDEQFF. Full variable domain (outside the CDR3, taken from reference TRBV7-9 and TRBJ2-1): DTGVSQNPRHKITKRGQNVTFRCDPISEHNRLYWYRQTLGQGPEFLTYFQNEAQLEKSRLLSDRFSAERPKGSFSTLEIQRTEQGDSAMYLCASSGGTSSDEQFFGPGTRLTVL.

The chain links TRBV30 to TRBJ1-2; maybe TRBD1 (5 bases). This CDR3 is built from 12 residues. V was clipped by 7 bases and J by 7 bases, with 16 bases between them. Per the germline V gene, CDR1 is GTSNPN and CDR2 is SVGIG (reference sequence). The CDR3 spells CASSGASGGYTF. In DNA form, the CDR3 reads TGTGCCTCGTCTGGGGCCTCCGGTGGCTACACCTTC.

The chain couples TRBV5-1 to TRBJ2-1, with a weak D call TRBD1 (6 bases). Trimming took 5 bases from V and 0 from J, leaving 15 bases between them. The CDR3 runs to 16 residues. Germline CDR1 reads SGHRS; CDR2 reads YFSETQ. The CDR3 DNA reads as TGCGCCAGCAGTTCTAGAGGGGGAAGCTCCTACAATGAGCAGTTCTTC. This translates into CASSSRGGSSYNEQFF.

This chain links TRBV5-1 with TRBJ2-7; possibly TRBD1 for D (6 bases). The CDR3 covers 14 residues. CDR1 SGHRS and CDR2 YFSETQ come from the germline V gene. V was shortened by 4 bases and J by 0 bases, with 11 bases between the two germline ends. CDR3 amino acids: CASSRQADSYEQYF. In nucleotides, the CDR3 is TGCGCCAGCAGCAGACAGGCGGACTCCTACGAGCAGTACTTC.

This clone came up once. The gene calls are TRBV30 and TRBJ2-7; 8 bases map to TRBD2. With 1 base clipped from V and 4 bases from J, the junction kept 6 bases outside the gene matches. CDR1 GTSNPN and CDR2 SVGIG come from the germline V gene (reference sequence). The length of the CDR3 is 14 residues. CDR3 nucleotide sequence: TGTGCCTGGAGTGAGCTAGCGGGCCTTTACGAGCAGTACTTC. Its protein is CAWSELAGLYEQYF.

The J gene is TRBJ2-7, the V gene TRBV18; 7 nucleotides align to TRBD2. V dropped 4 bases and J dropped 4; count of bases not matched to a gene: 7. Germline V gene data show CDR1 as KGHSH and CDR2 as LQKENI. The CDR3 contains 14 residues. The CDR3 is CASSRGLEGYEQYF. Here the CDR3 DNA reads TGTGCCAGCTCACGAGGACTAGAGGGGTACGAGCAGTACTTC. Full variable domain (remainder filled in from reference TRBV18 and TRBJ2-7): NAGVMQNPRHLVRRRGQEARLRCSPMKGHSHVYWYRQLPEEGLKFMVYLQKENIIDESGMPKERFSAEFPKEGPSILRIQQVVRGDSAAYFCASSRGLEGYEQYFGPGTRLTVT.

The table lists this clone with a few counts. The chain links TRBV7-9 to TRBJ1-4; tentatively, D is TRBD1 (5 bases). The CDR3 length is 15 residues. The germline CDR1 and CDR2 sequences are SEHNR and FQNEAQ (reference sequence). The V gene lost 5 bases and the J gene lost 7 bases, with 17 bases spanning the gap. CDR3 region: CASSPRRGGGEKLFF. As DNA, the CDR3 is TGTGCCAGCAGCCCACGGAGGGGTGGGGGTGAAAAACTGTTTTTT.

This clone appeared a single time. The chain employs TRBV2 and TRBJ2-5, with 8 bases fitting TRBD2. The CDR3 is 13 amino acids. Germline V gene data show CDR1 as SNHLY and CDR2 as FYNNEI. Trimming cost V 7 bases and J 5 bases; bases outside gene matches: 6. The CDR3 sequence: CASNTGGPETQYF. The CDR3 DNA follows: TGTGCCAGCAATACGGGAGGGCCTGAGACCCAGTACTTC.

This clone was recorded a few times. The chain carries TRBV7-9 and TRBJ1-3; D unresolved. This CDR3 contains 15 residues. V lost 1 base, J lost 0 bases, and 7 bases lay in between. From germline, CDR1 is SEHNR and CDR2 FQNEAQ (reference sequence). The CDR3 here is CASSLGRGSGNTIYF. CDR3 in DNA: TGTGCCAGCAGCTTAGGAAGAGGCTCTGGAAACACCATATATTTT.

This rearrangement joins TRBV7-9 to TRBJ1-3; maybe TRBD1 (6 bases). The germline gives CDR1 SEHNR, CDR2 FQNEAQ (reference sequence). V was clipped by 10 bases and J by 4 bases, with 20 bases between them. The CDR3 runs 15 residues. CDR3 sequence: CATENFGGAGNTIYF. CDR3 nucleotide sequence: TGTGCCACCGAAAATTTTGGGGGCGCAGGAAACACCATATATTTT.

The chain couples TRBV6-1 to TRBJ2-1; 10 bases fit TRBD2. The V segment lost 3 bases and the J segment 9 bases; nucleotides outside the gene matches: 11. Germline V lookup: CDR1 MNHNS, CDR2 SASEGT. The CDR3 totals 16 residues. The CDR3 loop reads CASSDVGLAARGEQFF. The CDR3 nucleotides are TGTGCCAGCAGTGATGTTGGACTAGCGGCCCGGGGTGAGCAGTTCTTC.

This clone was counted once. This chain connects TRBV28 to TRBJ1-2, with a possible D match to TRBD1 (6 bases). Germline lookup yields CDR1 MDHEN and CDR2 SYDVKM. V was clipped by 5 bases and J by 2 bases, with 9 bases between them. The CDR3 length is 13 residues. CDR3 DNA sequence: TGTGCCAGCAGTCGGGGGGGCAACTATGGCTACACCTTC. It specifies CASSRGGNYGYTF.

This chain links TRBV5-1 with TRBJ2-5; D ambiguous. The germline V gene has CDR1 SGHRS and CDR2 YFSETQ. Trimming pared 1 base from V and 4 bases from J, leaving 14 bases between. The CDR3 sequence is 15 residues long. In DNA form, the CDR3 reads TGCGCCAGCAGCTTGTTAGGAAGACTTGGAGAGACCCAGTACTTC. Its translation is CASSLLGRLGETQYF.

This chain links TRBV19 with TRBJ1-5; 8 bases map to TRBD1. V shed 1 base and J 5 bases; nucleotides not matched to a gene: 4. The CDR3 sequence is 15 residues long. Germline lookup yields CDR1 LNHDA and CDR2 SQIVND (reference sequence). This CDR3 is CASSIGRTGYQPQHF. The CDR3 DNA reads TGTGCCAGTAGTATAGGAAGGACAGGGTATCAGCCCCAGCATTTT.

The chain carries TRBV9 and TRBJ1-1; D is perhaps TRBD1 (6 bases). The germline gives CDR1 SGDLS, CDR2 YYNGEE. The CDR3 sequence is 16 residues long. Trimming took 0 bases from V and 4 from J, leaving 16 bases between them. CDR3 sequence (DNA): TGTGCCAGCAGCGTAGGACTTCCAGGGGTGGGCACTGAAGCTTTCTTT. Its protein is CASSVGLPGVGTEAFF.

J is TRBJ1-4 and V is TRBV3-1 (or the pseudogene TRBV3-2), with a weak D call TRBD1 (6 bases). The CDR3 consists of 14 residues. Germline V gene data show CDR1 as LGHDT and CDR2 as YNNKEL (reference sequence). Trimming removed 3 bases at V and 5 bases at J, with 10 bases between. CDR3 in amino acids: CASSHRTENEKLFF. For the CDR3, the DNA is TGTGCCAGCAGCCACCGGACAGAAAATGAAAAACTGTTTTTT.

The chain uses TRBV29-1 and TRBJ1-4, with a tentative D call TRBD1 (5 bases). V lost 4 bases to trimming and J lost 7 bases, with 19 bases between them. This CDR3 has 15 residues. Germline V gene data show CDR1 as SQVTM and CDR2 as ANQGSEA. CDR3: CSVGKGKWRSEKLFF. The CDR3 DNA reads as TGCAGCGTTGGTAAGGGGAAGTGGCGGAGTGAAAAACTGTTTTTT.

This clone was observed once. V is TRBV4-1 and J is TRBJ1-4; D not resolved. The CDR3 spans 14 residues. From germline, CDR1 is MGHRA and CDR2 YSYEKL. Trimming took off 0 bases at V and 8 bases at J, with 10 bases between the two ends. The CDR3 nucleotides read TGCGCCAGCAGCCAAGACGAGGAGGTCGAAAAACTGTTTTTT. It specifies CASSQDEEVEKLFF.